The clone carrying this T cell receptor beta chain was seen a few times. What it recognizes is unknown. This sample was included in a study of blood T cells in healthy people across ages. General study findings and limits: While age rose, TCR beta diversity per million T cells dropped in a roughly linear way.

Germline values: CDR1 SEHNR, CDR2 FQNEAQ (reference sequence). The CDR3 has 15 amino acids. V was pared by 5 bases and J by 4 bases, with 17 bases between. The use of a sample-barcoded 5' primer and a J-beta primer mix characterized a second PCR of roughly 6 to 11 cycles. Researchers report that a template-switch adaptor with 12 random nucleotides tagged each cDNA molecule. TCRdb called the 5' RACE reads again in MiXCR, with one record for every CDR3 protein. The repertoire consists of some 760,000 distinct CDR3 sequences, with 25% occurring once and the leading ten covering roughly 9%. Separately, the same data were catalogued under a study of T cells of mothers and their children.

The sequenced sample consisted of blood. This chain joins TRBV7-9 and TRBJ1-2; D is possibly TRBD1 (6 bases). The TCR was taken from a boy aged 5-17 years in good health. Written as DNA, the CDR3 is TGTGCCAGCAGCACCTCAGGGGAACGGGCCTATGGCTACACCTTC. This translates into CASSTSGERAYGYTF.